This T cell receptor beta chain was found in a study of post-analysis software for immune sequencing data. Notes on the study in general: Compared with controls, patients had more of 4 to 6 TRBV segments, including TRBV5-6, TRBV5-1 and TRBV20-1.

Unique molecular identifiers were built into the TCR beta cDNA libraries. TCRdb ran MiXCR on the PCR reads and lists one entry per CDR3 protein. Of hundreds of thousands of distinct CDR3 sequences in the sample, roughly 58% were seen once. This CDR3 is built from 16 residues. The junction had 6 bases not matched to a gene; V was cut back by 0 bases and J by 3 bases. CDR1 and CDR2 (germline): SGHRS, YFSETQ. Points on this clonotype: The target antigen is unknown.

This sequence joins TRBV5-1 and TRBJ2-1, with 7 bases aligning to TRBD1. This clonotype was sampled from a girl under 18 with multiple sclerosis. Sequenced material: blood. CDR3 in amino acids: CASSLASQGYYNEQFF. The CDR3 nucleotides are TGCGCCAGCAGCTTGGCCTCACAGGGGTACTACAATGAGCAGTTCTTC.